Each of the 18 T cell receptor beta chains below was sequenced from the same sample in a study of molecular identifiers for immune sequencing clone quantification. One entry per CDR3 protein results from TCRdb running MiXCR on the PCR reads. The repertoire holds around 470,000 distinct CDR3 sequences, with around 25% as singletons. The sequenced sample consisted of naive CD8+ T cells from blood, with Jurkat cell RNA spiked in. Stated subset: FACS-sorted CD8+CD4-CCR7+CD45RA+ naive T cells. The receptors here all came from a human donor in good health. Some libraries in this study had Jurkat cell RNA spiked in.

This CDR3 is CASSYWVGSPDTQYF. For the CDR3, the DNA is TGTGCCAGCAGTTACTGGGTGGGTTCTCCAGATACGCAGTATTTT. The chain has TRBV6-2 or TRBV6-3 and TRBJ2-3, with D unresolved. Germline values: CDR1 MNHEY, CDR2 SVGEGT. The CDR3 has 15 residues. Trimming cost V 1 base and J 4 bases, with 12 bases left between them.

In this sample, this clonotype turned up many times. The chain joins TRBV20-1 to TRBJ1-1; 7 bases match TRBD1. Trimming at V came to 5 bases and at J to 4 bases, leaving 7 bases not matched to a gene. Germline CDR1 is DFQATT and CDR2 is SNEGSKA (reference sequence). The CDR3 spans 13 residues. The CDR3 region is CSAWDRIPTEAFF. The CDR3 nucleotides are TGCAGTGCTTGGGACAGAATCCCCACTGAAGCTTTCTTT.

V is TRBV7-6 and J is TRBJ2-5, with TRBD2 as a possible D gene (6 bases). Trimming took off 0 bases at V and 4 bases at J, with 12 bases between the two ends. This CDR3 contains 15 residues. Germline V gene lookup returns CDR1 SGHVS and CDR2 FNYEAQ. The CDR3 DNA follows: TGTGCCAGCAGCTTAGCAGGGACGGGGGTAGAGACCCAGTACTTC. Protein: CASSLAGTGVETQYF. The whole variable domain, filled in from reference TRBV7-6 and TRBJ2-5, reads GAGVSQSPRYKVTKRGQDVALRCDPISGHVSLYWYRQALGQGPEFLTYFNYEAQQDKSGLPNDRFSAERPEGSISTLTIQRTEQRDSAMYRCASSLAGTGVETQYFGPGTRLLVL.

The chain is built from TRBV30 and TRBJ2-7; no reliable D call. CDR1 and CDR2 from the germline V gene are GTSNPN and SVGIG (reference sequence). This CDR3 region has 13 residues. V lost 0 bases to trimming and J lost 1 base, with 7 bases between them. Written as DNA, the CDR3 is TGTGCCTGGAGTGTGTCAATTTCCTACGAGCAGTACTTC. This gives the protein CAWSVSISYEQYF.

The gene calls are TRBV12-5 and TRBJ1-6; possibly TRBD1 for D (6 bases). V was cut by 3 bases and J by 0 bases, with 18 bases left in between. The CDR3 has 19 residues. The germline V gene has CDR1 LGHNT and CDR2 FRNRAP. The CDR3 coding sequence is TGTGCTAGTGGTTTCATCCTCGGACAGCTGAGCTCCTATAATTCACCCCTCCACTTT. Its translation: CASGFILGQLSSYNSPLHF. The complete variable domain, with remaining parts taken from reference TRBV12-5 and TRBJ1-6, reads DARVTQTPRHKVTEMGQEVTMRCQPILGHNTVFWYRQTMMQGLELLAYFRNRAPLDDSGMPKDRFSAEMPDATLATLKIQPSEPRDSAVYFCASGFILGQLSSYNSPLHFGNGTRLTVT.

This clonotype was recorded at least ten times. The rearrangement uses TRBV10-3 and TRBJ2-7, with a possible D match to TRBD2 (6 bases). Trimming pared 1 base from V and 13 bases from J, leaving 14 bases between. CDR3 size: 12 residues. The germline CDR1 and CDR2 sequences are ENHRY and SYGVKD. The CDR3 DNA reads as TGTGCCATCAGTGAGTTGCGCGGGGAGCCCTACTTC. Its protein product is CAISELRGEPYF.

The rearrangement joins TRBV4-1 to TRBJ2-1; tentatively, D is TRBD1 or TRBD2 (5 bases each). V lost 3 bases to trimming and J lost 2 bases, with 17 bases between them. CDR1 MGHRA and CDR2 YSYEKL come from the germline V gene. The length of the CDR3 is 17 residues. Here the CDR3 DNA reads TGCGCCAGCAGCCAGTGGGCTAGCAGGGATACCTACAATGAGCAGTTCTTC. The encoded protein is CASSQWASRDTYNEQFF.

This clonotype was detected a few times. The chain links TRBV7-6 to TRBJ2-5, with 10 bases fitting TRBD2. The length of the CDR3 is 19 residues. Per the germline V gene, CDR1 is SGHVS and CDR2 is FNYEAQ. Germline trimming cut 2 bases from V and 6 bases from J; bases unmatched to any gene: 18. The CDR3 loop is CASSLTSGRVPVLVKTQYF. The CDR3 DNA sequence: TGTGCCAGCAGCTTAACAAGCGGGAGGGTGCCGGTTTTAGTGAAGACCCAGTACTTC.

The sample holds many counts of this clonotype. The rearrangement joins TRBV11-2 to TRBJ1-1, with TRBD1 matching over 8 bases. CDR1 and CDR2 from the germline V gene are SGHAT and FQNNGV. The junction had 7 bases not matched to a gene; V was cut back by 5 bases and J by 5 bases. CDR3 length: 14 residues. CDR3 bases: TGTGCCAGCAGCCCGAGAACAGGGGGGACTGAAGCTTTCTTT. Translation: CASSPRTGGTEAFF.

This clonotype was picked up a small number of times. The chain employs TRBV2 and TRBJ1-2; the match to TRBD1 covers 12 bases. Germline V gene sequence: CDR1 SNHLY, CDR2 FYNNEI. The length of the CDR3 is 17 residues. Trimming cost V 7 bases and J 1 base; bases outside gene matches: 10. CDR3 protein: CASTTGTGGLYNYGYTF. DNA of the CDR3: TGTGCCAGCACCACCGGGACAGGGGGCCTTTATAACTATGGCTACACCTTC.

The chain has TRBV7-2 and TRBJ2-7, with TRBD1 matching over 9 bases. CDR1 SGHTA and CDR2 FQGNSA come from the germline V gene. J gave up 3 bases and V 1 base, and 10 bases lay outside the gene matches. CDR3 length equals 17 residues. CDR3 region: CASSLGSGTGIHYEQYF. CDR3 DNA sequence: TGTGCCAGCAGCTTAGGTAGTGGGACAGGGATCCACTACGAGCAGTACTTC.

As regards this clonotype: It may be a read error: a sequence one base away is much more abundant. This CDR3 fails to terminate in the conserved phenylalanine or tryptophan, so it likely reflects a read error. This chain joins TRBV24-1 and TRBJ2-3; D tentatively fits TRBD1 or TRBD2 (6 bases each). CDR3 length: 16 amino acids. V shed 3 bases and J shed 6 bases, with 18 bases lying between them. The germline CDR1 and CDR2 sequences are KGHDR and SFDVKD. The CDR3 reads CATSDQATPGADTQYS. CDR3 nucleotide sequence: TGTGCCACCAGTGATCAGGCCACTCCGGGGGCCGATACGCAGTATTCT.

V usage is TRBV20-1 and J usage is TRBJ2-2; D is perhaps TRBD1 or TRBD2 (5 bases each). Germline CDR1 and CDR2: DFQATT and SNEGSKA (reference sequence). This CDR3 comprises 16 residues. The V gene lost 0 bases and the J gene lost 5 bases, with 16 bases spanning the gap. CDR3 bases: TGCAGTGCTAGAGATCGGGCTAGCTGGGGGACCGGGGAGCTGTTTTTT. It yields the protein CSARDRASWGTGELFF.

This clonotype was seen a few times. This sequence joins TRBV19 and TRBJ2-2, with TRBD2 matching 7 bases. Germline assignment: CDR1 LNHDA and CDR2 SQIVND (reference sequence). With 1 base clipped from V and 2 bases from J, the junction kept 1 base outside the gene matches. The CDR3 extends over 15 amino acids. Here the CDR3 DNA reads TGTGCCAGTAGTATAGCGGGAGGCAACACCGGGGAGCTGTTTTTT. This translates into CASSIAGGNTGELFF. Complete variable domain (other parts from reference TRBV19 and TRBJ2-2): DGGITQSPKYLFRKEGQNVTLSCEQNLNHDAMYWYRQDPGQGLRLIYYSQIVNDFQKGDIAEGYSVSREKKESFPLTVTSAQKNPTAFYLCASSIAGGNTGELFFGEGSRLTVL.

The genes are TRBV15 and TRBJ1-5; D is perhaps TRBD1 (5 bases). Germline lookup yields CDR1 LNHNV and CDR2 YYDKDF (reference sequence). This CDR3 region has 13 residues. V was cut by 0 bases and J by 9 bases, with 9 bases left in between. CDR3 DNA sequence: TGTGCCACCAGCAGAGATAGGACAATGCCCCAGCATTTT. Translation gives CATSRDRTMPQHF. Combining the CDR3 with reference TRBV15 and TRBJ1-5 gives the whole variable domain DAMVIQNPRYQVTQFGKPVTLSCSQTLNHNVMYWYQQKSSQAPKLLFHYYDKDFNNEADTPDNFQSRRPNTSFCFLDIRSPGLGDTAMYLCATSRDRTMPQHFGDGTRLSIL.

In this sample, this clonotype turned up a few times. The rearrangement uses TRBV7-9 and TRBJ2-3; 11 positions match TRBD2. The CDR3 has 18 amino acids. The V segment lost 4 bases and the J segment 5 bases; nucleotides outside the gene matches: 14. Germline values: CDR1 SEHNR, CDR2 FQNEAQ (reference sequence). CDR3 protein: CASSYWVAGGPVRDTQYF. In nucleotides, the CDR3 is TGTGCCAGCAGCTATTGGGTAGCGGGGGGGCCTGTCAGAGATACGCAGTATTTT.

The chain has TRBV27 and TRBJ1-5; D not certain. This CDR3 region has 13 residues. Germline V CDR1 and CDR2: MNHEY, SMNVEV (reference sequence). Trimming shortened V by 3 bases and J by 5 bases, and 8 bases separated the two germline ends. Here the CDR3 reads CASSFLGDQPQHF. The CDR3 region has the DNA TGTGCCAGCAGTTTTTTAGGCGATCAGCCCCAGCATTTT.

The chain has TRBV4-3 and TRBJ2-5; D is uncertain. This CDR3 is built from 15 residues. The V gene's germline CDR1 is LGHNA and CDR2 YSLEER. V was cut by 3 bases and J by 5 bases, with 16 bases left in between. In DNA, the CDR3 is TGCGCCAGCAGCCAGACCAATGCCTACGGGGAGACCCAGTACTTC. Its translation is CASSQTNAYGETQYF.